This TCR beta chain was documented in a study of CD8 T cells in ankylosing spondylitis. TCR beta libraries were made by quantitative 5'-RACE with molecular barcodes. One entry per CDR3 protein results from TCRdb running MiXCR on the 5' RACE reads. The sample lists approximately 400,000 distinct CDR3 sequences; 17% were seen once. This clonotype was observed a few times. What it recognizes is unknown. Study-wide results and caveats: Seemingly characteristic of ankylosing spondylitis blood was a TCR beta motif consisting of under 10 highly homologous variants.

The sequence came from a male donor with ankylosing spondylitis. Sequenced input: blood, either unsorted or a sorted T cell fraction (not recorded which).

The CDR3 DNA reads as TGCAGTGCTAGCAAAGCGGCAGGGTACAATGAGCAGTTCTTC. Translating gives CSASKAAGYNEQFF. This sequence joins TRBV20-1 and TRBJ2-1, with D possibly called TRBD1 or TRBD2 (5 bases each). Looked up from germline, CDR1 is DFQATT and CDR2 is SNEGSKA (reference sequence). Deletions cut 3 bases from V and 4 bases from J, with 13 bases between. CDR3 length: 14 amino acids.